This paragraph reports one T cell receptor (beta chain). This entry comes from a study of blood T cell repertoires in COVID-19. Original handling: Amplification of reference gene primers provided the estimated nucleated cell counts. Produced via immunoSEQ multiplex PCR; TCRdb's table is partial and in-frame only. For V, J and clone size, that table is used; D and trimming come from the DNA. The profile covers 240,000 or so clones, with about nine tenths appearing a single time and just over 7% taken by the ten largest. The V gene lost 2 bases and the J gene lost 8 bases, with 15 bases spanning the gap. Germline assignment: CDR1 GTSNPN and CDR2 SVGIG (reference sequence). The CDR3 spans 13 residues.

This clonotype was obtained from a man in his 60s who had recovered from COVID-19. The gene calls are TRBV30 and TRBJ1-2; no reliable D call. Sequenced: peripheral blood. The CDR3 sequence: CAWSPSGVRGYTF. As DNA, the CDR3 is TGTGCCTGGAGTCCATCCGGGGTGCGGGGCTACACCTTC. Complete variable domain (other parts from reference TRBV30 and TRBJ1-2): SQTIHQWPATLVQPVGSPLSLECTVEGTSNPNLYWYRQAAGRGLQLLFYSVGIGQISSEVPQNLSASRPQDRQFILSSKKLLLSDSGFYLCAWSPSGVRGYTFGSGTRLTVV.